Listed here is a single TCR beta chain. Method: immunoSEQ multiplex PCR; TCRdb's copy keeps in-frame clones and lacks some. The sample comprises hundreds of thousands of clones, around 88% of which are singletons, and 7% to 10% rests with the top ten. This entry is derived from a study of blood T cell repertoires in COVID-19. Between the trimmed V and J ends, which lost 3 bases and 3 bases, there was a span of 12 bases. This CDR3 is built from 13 residues. Germline V gene lookup returns CDR1 GTSNPN and CDR2 SVGIG (reference sequence). The chain has TRBV30 and TRBJ2-7, with a possible D match to TRBD1 (5 bases). The sequenced material came from peripheral blood. The source of this sequence is a woman between 45 and 60 years old with acute or convalescent COVID-19. This CDR3 reads CAWRGWGGYEQYF. The CDR3 DNA sequence: TGTGCCTGGAGGGGATGGGGCGGCTACGAGCAGTACTTC.